This T cell receptor beta chain was recovered during a study of T-cell reconstitution after alpha-beta-depleted transplantation in children. The CDR3 consists of 15 residues. Germline V gene lookup returns CDR1 SGHTA and CDR2 FQGNSA. The ends were cut back, 8 bases at V and 4 bases at J, with 20 bases in the middle. For TCRbeta, the library was prepared with unique molecular identifiers. TCRdb reprocessed the PCR reads via MiXCR and lists one record per CDR3 protein. The sample comprises 600,000 to 700,000 distinct CDR3 sequences, approximately 17% of which are singletons, and under 1.2% rests with the top ten.

This chain links TRBV7-2 with TRBJ1-1; tentative D call: TRBD1 (5 bases). Source: PBMCs from the stem cell graft donor, taken from the stem cell graft. The clonotype originates from a human donor who donated a stem cell graft to a child with acute myeloid leukemia. CDR3 sequence: CASARGGGGGTEAFF. The CDR3, as DNA: TGTGCCAGCGCGCGGGGCGGTGGGGGAGGCACTGAAGCTTTCTTT.